The 28 T cell receptor beta chains given below trace back to one sample, sequenced in a study of identical twins. MiXCR, applied by TCRdb to the 5' RACE reads, yields one record per CDR3 protein. The data contain around 670,000 distinct CDR3 sequences, less than 7% of them singletons. The sequenced sample consisted of naive T cells sorted from blood. Receptors originate from a man aged 18 to 30 in good health.

The CDR3 DNA is TGTGCCAGCAGTTATTTAGCGGGAGCCTACGAGCAGTACTTC. Its translation is CASSYLAGAYEQYF. J is TRBJ2-7 and V is TRBV6-2 or TRBV6-3; 9 bases map to TRBD2. This CDR3 comprises 14 residues. Trimming at V came to 3 bases and at J to 2 bases, leaving 2 bases not matched to a gene. Germline V gene sequence: CDR1 MNHEY, CDR2 SVGEGT.

This clonotype has only a few counts. The chain joins TRBV12-3 or TRBV12-4 to TRBJ2-7; no clear D. The length of the CDR3 is 12 residues. The V and J ends lost 5 bases and 6 bases respectively, with 11 bases between them. In DNA form, the CDR3 reads TGTGCCAGCAGTCCCGCCTCCGGCGAGCAGTACGTC. This sequence encodes CASSPASGEQYV.

This clonotype has a count of ten or more. The chain has TRBV12-3 or TRBV12-4 and TRBJ1-5; D is unresolved. V lost 7 bases to trimming and J lost 7 bases, with 11 bases between them. The CDR3 has 12 residues. The CDR3 sequence: CASTSATQPQHF. Written as DNA, the CDR3 is TGTGCCAGCACCTCAGCCACCCAGCCCCAGCATTTT.

This clonotype was observed a few times. V is TRBV6-2 or TRBV6-3 and J is TRBJ2-6; D unclear. Between the trimmed V and J ends, which lost 2 bases and 2 bases, there was a span of 7 bases. Germline V lookup: CDR1 MNHEY, CDR2 SVGEGT. This CDR3 has 15 residues. The CDR3 DNA follows: TGTGCCAGCAGTTACGTGGGCCCTGGGGCCAACGTCCTGACTTTC. Translation: CASSYVGPGANVLTF.

This chain joins TRBV4-3 and TRBJ2-1, with D possibly TRBD1 on 5 matching bases. The CDR3 consists of 17 residues. Germline CDR1 LGHNA, CDR2 YSLEER. Trimming cost V 0 bases and J 2 bases, with 14 bases left between them. The CDR3 protein is CASSQEGSGIPYNEQFF. CDR3 in DNA: TGCGCCAGCAGCCAAGAGGGGTCAGGGATACCCTACAATGAGCAGTTCTTC.

The chain has TRBV7-9 and TRBJ2-1; 11 bases are a match to TRBD1. V shed 6 bases, J shed 13 bases, and the junction held 14 bases outside the gene matches. The CDR3 extends over 15 amino acids. CDR1 is SEHNR, CDR2 FQNEAQ, per germline (reference sequence). CDR3 amino acids: CASSQTTGTGGRQFF. CDR3 DNA: TGTGCCAGCAGTCAAACGACCGGGACAGGGGGGCGACAGTTCTTC.

The table lists this clonotype with a few counts. This rearrangement joins TRBV7-9 to TRBJ1-5; 9 bases align to TRBD1. The CDR3 length is 15 residues. The trim removed 5 bases at V and 4 bases at J, leaving 6 bases unmatched. Germline CDR1 SEHNR, CDR2 FQNEAQ (reference sequence). The CDR3 is CASSTGGLGNQPQHF. The CDR3 DNA reads TGTGCCAGCAGCACAGGGGGCTTAGGGAATCAGCCCCAGCATTTT.

In this sample, this clonotype turned up many times. The chain uses TRBV14 and TRBJ2-1; 8 nucleotides agree with TRBD1. The CDR3 spans 14 residues. Per germline, CDR1 SGHDN and CDR2 FVKESK. J was trimmed by 8 bases and V by 4 bases; bases with no gene match: 7. The CDR3 region is CASSLLAGGHEQFF. The CDR3 DNA follows: TGTGCCAGCAGCCTTCTCGCAGGGGGCCATGAGCAGTTCTTC. The full variable domain, its missing parts supplied by reference TRBV14 and TRBJ2-1, is EAGVTQFPSHSVIEKGQTVTLRCDPISGHDNLYWYRRVMGKEIKFLLHFVKESKQDESGMPNNRFLAERTGGTYSTLKVQPAELEDSGVYFCASSLLAGGHEQFFGPGTRLTVL.

The sample holds many counts of this clonotype. The rearrangement joins TRBV5-1 to TRBJ2-3; 12 positions match TRBD2. The junction had 17 bases not matched to a gene; V was cut back by 4 bases and J by 2 bases. CDR1 SGHRS and CDR2 YFSETQ come from the germline V gene. There are 20 residues in the CDR3. CDR3 in amino acids: CASSTRKASGRGLDTDTQYF. The CDR3 nucleotides read TGCGCCAGCAGCACCCGTAAGGCTAGCGGGAGGGGACTTGACACAGATACGCAGTATTTT.

This clonotype showed up many times. V and J are TRBV12-3 or TRBV12-4 and TRBJ2-1, with 7 positions matching TRBD2. CDR3 length: 14 residues. V lost 6 bases and J lost 5; bases outside the gene matches: 7. For the CDR3, the DNA is TGTGCCAGCAGCCGCCGCGGGGGAAACAATGAGCAGTTCTTC. Its translation: CASSRRGGNNEQFF.

In its sample, this clonotype was seen many times. The chain combines TRBV12-3 or TRBV12-4 with TRBJ2-7; possibly TRBD2 for D (5 bases). The V end lost 6 bases, the J end lost 6 bases, and 15 bases lay between the germline ends. CDR3 length equals 13 residues. The CDR3 region has the DNA TGTGCCAGCAGCCTCTTTCAGGCGGGCGAGCAGTACTTC. This translates into CASSLFQAGEQYF.

This clonotype was counted between two and nine times. The rearrangement links TRBV7-2 to TRBJ1-5, with D unresolved. Germline V gives CDR1 SGHTA, CDR2 FQGNSA. With 5 bases removed from V and 9 bases from J, the gap between germline ends came to 14 bases. The CDR3 sequence is 13 residues long. CDR3 amino acids: CASSLTPGVPQHF. The DNA of the CDR3 is TGTGCCAGCAGCCTAACCCCCGGGGTGCCCCAGCATTTT. Looking up the rest from reference TRBV7-2 and TRBJ1-5 gives the full variable domain: GAGVSQSPSNKVTEKGKDVELRCDPISGHTALYWYRQSLGQGLEFLIYFQGNSAPDKSGLPSDRFSAERTGGSVSTLTIQRTQQEDSAVYLCASSLTPGVPQHFGDGTRLSIL.

The sample holds many counts of this clonotype. The CDR3 DNA follows: TGTGCCAGCGGCCCGCAGGGTGGCTATGGCTACACCTTC. Translated, it gives CASGPQGGYGYTF. The rearrangement joins TRBV6-1 to TRBJ1-2, with D possibly TRBD1 on 5 matching bases. Looked up from germline, CDR1 is MNHNS and CDR2 is SASEGT. Trimming took off 8 bases at V and 4 bases at J, with 14 bases between the two ends. The CDR3 consists of 13 residues.

V usage is TRBV7-2 and J usage is TRBJ2-1; TRBD2 matches at 11 bases. Trimming cost V 6 bases and J 10 bases; bases outside gene matches: 5. Germline V gene data show CDR1 as SGHTA and CDR2 as FQGNSA. CDR3 size: 13 residues. CDR3 sequence: CASRTSGRGEQFF. As DNA, the CDR3 is TGTGCCAGCAGAACTAGCGGGAGAGGGGAGCAGTTCTTC.

In this sample, this clonotype turned up a few times. The chain uses TRBV29-1 and TRBJ2-2; possibly TRBD1 for D (6 bases). V lost 6 bases and J lost 4, with 12 bases in between. The germline V gene has CDR1 SQVTM and CDR2 ANQGSEA. The CDR3 loop spans 13 amino acids. The chain's CDR3 is CSVERTVTGELFF. CDR3 DNA: TGCAGCGTGGAAAGGACAGTCACCGGGGAGCTGTTTTTT.

This clonotype has at least ten counts. The chain has TRBV6-1 and TRBJ1-1; tentatively, D is TRBD1 (5 bases). Trimming shortened V by 6 bases and J by 1 base, and 18 bases separated the two germline ends. Germline V lookup: CDR1 MNHNS, CDR2 SASEGT. The CDR3 extends over 16 amino acids. The CDR3 DNA is TGTGCCAGCAGCTTTAAATTGGGACGGAAGAACACTGAAGCTTTCTTT. This translates into CASSFKLGRKNTEAFF.

A note on this clonotype: One end of the junction is discordant with germline, which a read error may explain. This rearrangement joins TRBV4-3 to TRBJ2-7, with TRBD2 as a possible D gene (6 bases). Germline CDR1 reads LGHNA; CDR2 reads YSLEER. The CDR3 covers 15 residues. The CDR3 DNA sequence: TGCGCCAGCAGCGAAGATCTGGGACTGCCCTACGAGCAGTACTTC. Protein product: CASSEDLGLPYEQYF.

This clonotype has more than one count but fewer than ten. The rearrangement uses TRBV6-2 or TRBV6-3 and TRBJ2-5; D is ambiguous. Trimming cost V 7 bases and J 1 base, with 10 bases left between them. Germline V lookup: CDR1 MNHEY, CDR2 SVGEGT. The CDR3 consists of 13 residues. CDR3 residues: CASKVAAQETQYF. For the CDR3, the DNA is TGTGCCAGCAAGGTGGCAGCCCAAGAGACCCAGTACTTC.

At least ten counts were recorded for this clonotype. The chain uses TRBV5-1 and TRBJ2-3; 9 positions agree with TRBD1. The CDR3 totals 16 residues. Germline CDR1 reads SGHRS; CDR2 reads YFSETQ. Trimming took 4 bases from V and 1 from J; bases not matched to a gene: 7. The CDR3 sequence: CASSRIRQGGTDTQYF. Written as DNA, the CDR3 is TGCGCCAGCAGCCGAATTCGACAGGGGGGCACAGATACGCAGTATTTT.

The chain recombines TRBV5-4 with TRBJ2-1; tentative D call: TRBD1 (5 bases). V lost 5 bases, J lost 0 bases, and 6 bases lay in between. Germline lookup yields CDR1 SGHNT and CDR2 YYREEE (reference sequence). This CDR3 is 13 amino acids long. The CDR3 reads CASRTVSYNEQFF. CDR3 DNA: TGTGCCAGCAGGACAGTCTCCTACAATGAGCAGTTCTTC.

The V call is TRBV7-9, the J call TRBJ1-2, with D possibly being TRBD1 (5 bases). Per the germline V gene, CDR1 is SEHNR and CDR2 is FQNEAQ (reference sequence). The CDR3 is 11 residues long. V shed 2 bases and J shed 13 bases, with 11 bases lying between them. This chain's CDR3 is CASSLTTDCTF. The CDR3 DNA follows: TGTGCCAGCAGCTTAACGACAGATTGCACCTTC.

This clonotype was observed many times. This chain uses TRBV29-1 with TRBJ2-1; D is unresolved. CDR1 is SQVTM and CDR2 is ANQGSEA in the germline V gene. The CDR3 extends over 10 amino acids. The V gene lost 5 bases and the J gene lost 9 bases, with 8 bases spanning the gap. The DNA for the CDR3 is TGCAGCGTTTTAACCGCTGAGCAGTTCTTC. This sequence encodes CSVLTAEQFF.

This clonotype was recorded many times. This sequence joins TRBV15 and TRBJ2-3; 14 bases are a match to TRBD2. V shed 6 bases, J shed 1 base, and the junction held 9 bases outside the gene matches. The CDR3 consists of 18 residues. The germline V gene encodes CDR1 LNHNV and CDR2 YYDKDF (reference sequence). The CDR3 DNA is TGTGCCACCAGGTCTGGGACTAGCGGGAGAAGGGGCACAGATACGCAGTATTTT. Its protein is CATRSGTSGRRGTDTQYF.

This clonotype appeared many times. The V call is TRBV7-2, the J call TRBJ2-1, with TRBD1 matching over 9 bases. This CDR3 is 16 amino acids long. Germline CDR1 reads SGHTA; CDR2 reads FQGNSA. J gave up 8 bases and V 6 bases, and 14 bases lay outside the gene matches. The CDR3 DNA follows: TGTGCCAGCAGTCAATATCCGGGACAGGGTCCCGATGAGCAGTTCTTC. It codes for CASSQYPGQGPDEQFF. Full variable domain (rest looked up from reference TRBV7-2 and TRBJ2-1): GAGVSQSPSNKVTEKGKDVELRCDPISGHTALYWYRQSLGQGLEFLIYFQGNSAPDKSGLPSDRFSAERTGGSVSTLTIQRTQQEDSAVYLCASSQYPGQGPDEQFFGPGTRLTVL.

In its sample, this clonotype was seen many times. V gene TRBV9 combines with J gene TRBJ2-3; 8 bases map to TRBD2. The CDR3 sequence is 17 residues long. The V segment lost 0 bases and the J segment 4 bases; nucleotides outside the gene matches: 10. Per the germline V gene, CDR1 is SGDLS and CDR2 is YYNGEE. The CDR3 nucleotides are TGTGCCAGCAGCGTAGGAGTTTTGGCGGGAGGATCAGATACGCAGTATTTT. Amino acid sequence: CASSVGVLAGGSDTQYF. The full variable domain, completed using reference TRBV9 and TRBJ2-3, is DSGVTQTPKHLITATGQRVTLRCSPRSGDLSVYWYQQSLDQGLQFLIQYYNGEERAKGNILERFSAQQFPDLHSELNLSSLELGDSALYFCASSVGVLAGGSDTQYFGPGTRLTVL.

This clonotype was counted ten times or more. This rearrangement joins TRBV15 to TRBJ2-7; tentative D call: TRBD2 (6 bases). CDR1 is LNHNV and CDR2 is YYDKDF in the germline V gene (reference sequence). The V end lost 5 bases, the J end lost 0 bases, and 14 bases lay between the germline ends. The CDR3 contains 15 residues. The CDR3 region is CATSRGAGSSYEQYF. The CDR3 region has the DNA TGTGCCACCAGCCGCGGGGCGGGATCCTCCTACGAGCAGTACTTC.

This clonotype was seen a handful of times. The chain carries TRBV12-3 or TRBV12-4 and TRBJ2-3; TRBD2 matches at 10 bases. This CDR3 has 14 amino acids. V was pared by 5 bases and J by 6 bases, with 5 bases of the junction left unmatched. The CDR3 region is CASSPSGGGDTQYF. CDR3 sequence (DNA): TGTGCCAGCAGTCCTAGCGGGGGAGGGGATACGCAGTATTTT.

This clonotype was seen many times. This rearrangement joins TRBV28 to TRBJ2-7, with unresolved D. The germline V gene has CDR1 MDHEN and CDR2 SYDVKM. Trimming left V 5 bases short and J 5 bases short, with 7 bases between. The CDR3 contains 11 residues. The CDR3: CASSRLNEQYF. CDR3 nucleotides: TGTGCCAGCAGTCGTTTGAACGAGCAGTACTTC.